One and the same sample provided the 7 T cell receptor beta chains below, sequenced in a study of blood T cell repertoires in COVID-19. TCRdb keeps only in-frame clones here, not all; method: immunoSEQ multiplex PCR. Of around 15,000 clones in the sample, about 88% were seen once. Sequenced: peripheral blood. These receptors were taken from a human donor in a cohort sampled during active COVID-19.

The chain recombines TRBV5-6 with TRBJ1-1, with a tentative D call TRBD1 (6 bases). Germline CDR1 is SGHDT and CDR2 is YYEEEE. This CDR3 contains 14 residues. Trimming pared 6 bases from V and 5 bases from J, leaving 17 bases between. The CDR3 loop reads CASTKVDSQTEAFF. CDR3 DNA: TGTGCCAGCACTAAGGTGGACAGTCAAACTGAAGCTTTCTTT.

The genes are TRBV6-5 and TRBJ1-1; D remains ambiguous. The V end lost 0 bases, the J end lost 11 bases, and 10 bases lay between the germline ends. The CDR3 runs 12 residues. The V gene's germline CDR1 is MNHEY and CDR2 SVGAGI. The CDR3 nucleotides are TGTGCCAGCAGTTACTCACCGGGTGAGGCTTTCTTT. As protein: CASSYSPGEAFF.

The genes are TRBV19 and TRBJ2-7; 10 bases map to TRBD1. J was trimmed by 1 base and V by 4 bases; bases with no gene match: 1. The CDR3 is made up of 14 amino acids. The V gene's germline CDR1 is LNHDA and CDR2 SQIVND (reference sequence). The CDR3 here is CASSRGQGSYEQYF. CDR3 bases: TGTGCCAGTAGTAGGGGACAGGGGTCCTACGAGCAGTACTTC. The full variable domain, rest sourced from reference TRBV19 and TRBJ2-7, is DGGITQSPKYLFRKEGQNVTLSCEQNLNHDAMYWYRQDPGQGLRLIYYSQIVNDFQKGDIAEGYSVSREKKESFPLTVTSAQKNPTAFYLCASSRGQGSYEQYFGPGTRLTVT.

J is TRBJ2-1 and V is TRBV9, with D possibly matching TRBD2 (5 bases). With 1 base removed from V and 5 bases from J, the gap between germline ends came to 13 bases. This CDR3 spans 15 amino acids. Germline lookup yields CDR1 SGDLS and CDR2 YYNGEE. The CDR3 region has the DNA TGTGCCAGCAGCGTAACTAGATCGTTCCACAATGAGCAGTTCTTC. Translation gives CASSVTRSFHNEQFF. The full variable domain, in which reference TRBV9 and TRBJ2-1 provide the parts outside the CDR3, is DSGVTQTPKHLITATGQRVTLRCSPRSGDLSVYWYQQSLDQGLQFLIQYYNGEERAKGNILERFSAQQFPDLHSELNLSSLELGDSALYFCASSVTRSFHNEQFFGPGTRLTVL.

This clone is judged medium-sized. The chain is built from TRBV27 and TRBJ1-5; the D gene is possibly TRBD1 (5 bases). V gave up 2 bases and J gave up 7 bases, with 9 bases separating them. The CDR3 length is 13 residues. Germline CDR1 MNHEY, CDR2 SMNVEV (reference sequence). The CDR3 loop is CASSLQGGQPQHF. CDR3 nucleotides: TGTGCCAGCAGTTTACAGGGAGGCCAGCCCCAGCATTTT.

V usage is TRBV9 and J usage is TRBJ1-1, with D perhaps TRBD1 (6 bases). The V end lost 0 bases, the J end lost 6 bases, and 12 bases lay between the germline ends. Germline V gene sequence: CDR1 SGDLS, CDR2 YYNGEE. This CDR3 comprises 14 residues. The CDR3 loop is CASSVANRDAEAFF. In nucleotides, the CDR3 is TGTGCCAGCAGCGTAGCGAACAGGGACGCTGAAGCTTTCTTT.

The chain uses TRBV6-6 and TRBJ2-5; 7 nucleotides align to TRBD1. The trim removed 8 bases at V and 0 bases at J, leaving 6 bases unmatched. This CDR3 contains 14 residues. CDR1 and CDR2 from the germline V gene are MNHNY and SVGAGI (reference sequence). The CDR3 DNA reads TGTGCCAGCCGACCACAGGGGAACCAAGAGACCCAGTACTTC. It translates to CASRPQGNQETQYF.